This T cell receptor beta chain derives from a study of cytomegalovirus exposure and HLA in healthy donors. On this clone: The antigen remains undetermined.

General study results and limits: Rarity characterized most TCR sequences, yet some public TCRs appeared in many donors.

Primers for the PCR totalled 60 Vbeta and 13 Jbeta. The table came from immunoSEQ multiplex PCR; TCRdb's copy has only in-frame clones and leaves some out. The repertoire holds 110,000 or so clones, around 77% seen once, with around 5.5% in the top ten. Germline CDR1 and CDR2: SGHVS and FNYEAQ. V shed 5 bases and J 5 bases; nucleotides not matched to a gene: 6. This CDR3 is built from 13 residues. This TCR was recovered from a man aged 18 to 30 in good health and CMV-seropositive. The V and J genes are TRBV7-6 and TRBJ2-7; 7 positions match TRBD2. What was sequenced was PBMCs. DNA of the CDR3: TGTGCCAGCAGCCGTGGACGGGAGGACGAGCAGTACTTC. Its translation is CASSRGREDEQYF.